This T cell receptor (beta chain) was sequenced during a study of neoadjuvant anti-PD-1 for oral cavity cancer. Overall study: Patients mostly received three to four biweekly nivolumab doses at 3 mg/kg before surgery. Patients without progression received a fourth nivolumab dose around day 43, then surgical resection on days 50-56.

Overall study results and limits: Only a few patients per response group were TCR-analyzed; validation needed.

This clone came up a few times. The antigen remains undetermined. In germline, CDR1 is MNHEY, CDR2 SVGAGI. V lost 10 bases and J 3 bases, leaving 10 bases between the germline ends. The CDR3 spans 13 residues. Time point given: after neoadjuvant nivolumab, at surgical resection. Most tumor samples had about 4.8 ug input DNA in two replicates. Libraries were prepared by immunoSEQ multiplex PCR; TCRdb keeps only in-frame clonotypes and omits some of them. The table includes some 10,000 clones, around 60% detected once. This chain joins TRBV6-5 and TRBJ2-6; tentatively, D is TRBD2 (5 bases). This clonotype was sampled from a person aged 35-79 years with oral cavity squamous cell carcinoma. The sequenced sample was tumor tissue, obtained after nivolumab (anti-PD-1) treatment. The CDR3 nucleotides are TGTGCCACCCGCCGGGGTGGGGCCAACGTCCTGACTTTC. Its protein product is CATRRGGANVLTF.